This TCR beta chain was captured in a study of shared clonotypes between healthy human individuals. Study details: CD8 memory received one plate per donor, CD8 naive two, CD4 memory three and CD4 naive three.

The naive CD8 fraction comprised CD45RO-negative cells positively selected for CCR7 and excluded terminally differentiated effector memory CD45RA+ cells. Study conclusions and caveats: The sharing of roughly 5% of naive CD4 clonotypes was seen across several donors.

On this clone itself: The antigen remains undetermined.

Study processing details: Junction-only immunoSEQ sequences carried no quality scores, so filtering differed. Produced via immunoSEQ multiplex PCR; TCRdb's table is partial and in-frame only. Clone size and V and J calls were adopted from that table, with D and trimming inferred from the DNA. The sample records about 1,900,000 clones, just under 95% being singletons. Material for sequencing was naive CD8+ T cells sorted from blood. The receptor was derived from a young man in good health.

CDR3 residues: CASSQDADEGVGEQYF. The CDR3 nucleotides are TGCGCCAGCAGCCAAGATGCTGATGAGGGAGTAGGGGAGCAGTACTTC. The genes are TRBV4-1 and TRBJ2-7; a possible D gene is TRBD2 (5 bases). The CDR3 consists of 16 residues. The V gene lost 0 bases and the J gene lost 7 bases, with 19 bases spanning the gap. Germline-derived CDR1 and CDR2 are MGHRA and YSYEKL.